Listed below are T cell receptor beta chains from one sample, sequenced in a study of shared clonotypes between healthy human individuals. Profiling relied on immunoSEQ multiplex PCR, and the TCRdb table lists in-frame clones only, not all of them. Here the sample spans about 380,000 clones, 96% being singletons. Source material: memory CD8+ T cells sorted from blood. The receptors were gathered from a man between 25 and 39 years old in good health. Both conserved end residues are part of each CDR3. A D gene is named only where the DNA matches it firmly. Clone size is not always given. Where it is, it says once, few, many or a class for expanded clones.

abundance: -
j_gene: TRBJ2-1
v_gene: TRBV5-1
d_gene: TRBD2
CDR3aa: CASSLMASGSDEQFF
CDR3nt: TGCGCCAGCAGCTTGATGGCTAGCGGGTCTGATGAGCAGTTCTTC

abundance: -
j_gene: TRBJ2-1
v_gene: TRBV30
d_gene: TRBD1
CDR3aa: CAWSATTGDNEQFF
CDR3nt: TGTGCCTGGAGTGCTACGACAGGGGACAATGAGCAGTTCTTC

abundance: -
j_gene: TRBJ1-2
v_gene: TRBV28
d_gene: -
CDR3aa: CASRPGRDYGYTF
CDR3nt: TGTGCCAGCAGACCCGGACGGGACTATGGCTACACCTTC

abundance: -
j_gene: TRBJ2-1
v_gene: TRBV2
d_gene: TRBD1
CDR3aa: CASNRGQNEQFF
CDR3nt: TGTGCCAGCAACAGGGGTCAGAATGAGCAGTTCTTC

abundance: -
j_gene: TRBJ2-1
v_gene: TRBV14
d_gene: -
CDR3aa: CASSQGRAFNEQFF
CDR3nt: TGTGCCAGCAGCCAAGGGAGGGCCTTTAATGAGCAGTTCTTC

abundance: -
j_gene: TRBJ2-1
v_gene: TRBV30
d_gene: -
CDR3aa: CAFRDVYYNEQFF
CDR3nt: TGTGCCTTTCGGGACGTCTACTACAATGAGCAGTTCTTC

abundance: -
j_gene: TRBJ2-7
v_gene: TRBV28
d_gene: TRBD1
CDR3aa: CASSLGQGPYEQYF
CDR3nt: TGTGCCAGCAGTTTGGGACAGGGACCCTACGAGCAGTACTTC

abundance: -
j_gene: TRBJ2-3
v_gene: TRBV19
d_gene: -
CDR3aa: CASSRGGSTDTQYF
CDR3nt: TGTGCCAGTAGTCGAGGCGGGTCCACAGATACGCAGTATTTT

abundance: -
j_gene: TRBJ1-2
v_gene: TRBV28
d_gene: -
CDR3aa: CASSFSGTFAGYTF
CDR3nt: TGTGCCAGCAGTTTCTCCGGGACTTTCGCTGGCTACACCTTC

abundance: -
j_gene: TRBJ2-4
v_gene: TRBV7-9
d_gene: -
CDR3aa: CASTAPGAKNIQYF
CDR3nt: TGTGCCAGCACCGCACCGGGGGCCAAAAACATTCAGTACTTC

abundance: -
j_gene: TRBJ2-7
v_gene: TRBV7-3
d_gene: -
CDR3aa: CASSKKRERDYEQYF
CDR3nt: TGTGCCAGCAGCAAGAAGCGAGAGAGGGACTACGAGCAGTACTTC

abundance: -
j_gene: TRBJ2-7
v_gene: TRBV13
d_gene: TRBD2
CDR3aa: CASSFLAGAYEQYF
CDR3nt: TGTGCCAGCAGCTTCCTAGCGGGAGCCTACGAGCAGTACTTC

abundance: -
j_gene: TRBJ2-7
v_gene: TRBV1
d_gene: -
CDR3aa: CTSSPPGLAGAVAYEQYF
CDR3nt: TGCACCAGCAGCCCACCGGGACTAGCGGGAGCAGTCGCCTACGAGCAGTACTTC

abundance: -
j_gene: TRBJ2-2
v_gene: TRBV5-4
d_gene: TRBD2
CDR3aa: CASSSSGTHTGELFF
CDR3nt: TGTGCCAGCAGCTCTAGCGGGACCCACACCGGGGAGCTGTTTTTT

abundance: -
j_gene: TRBJ2-4
v_gene: TRBV7-9
d_gene: -
CDR3aa: CASSLGGIQYF
CDR3nt: TGTGCCAGCAGCTTAGGGGGCATTCAGTACTTC

abundance: -
j_gene: TRBJ2-3
v_gene: TRBV11-2
d_gene: -
CDR3aa: CASSLNLALSTDTQYF
CDR3nt: TGTGCCAGCAGCTTGAATCTAGCCCTTAGCACAGATACGCAGTATTTT

abundance: -
j_gene: TRBJ1-4
v_gene: TRBV7-8
d_gene: -
CDR3aa: CASSPRQEFIEKLFF
CDR3nt: TGTGCCAGCAGCCCGAGACAGGAGTTTATAGAAAAACTGTTTTTT

abundance: -
j_gene: TRBJ2-5
v_gene: TRBV19
d_gene: -
CDR3aa: CASSIERGKTQYF
CDR3nt: TGTGCCAGTAGTATAGAGCGGGGAAAGACCCAGTACTTC

abundance: -
j_gene: TRBJ1-6
v_gene: TRBV18
d_gene: -
CDR3aa: CASSPLFRTEYNSPLHF
CDR3nt: TGTGCCAGCTCACCGCTTTTTAGGACGGAATATAATTCACCCCTCCACTTT

abundance: -
j_gene: TRBJ2-7
v_gene: TRBV28
d_gene: -
CDR3aa: CASGLFGTSYEQYF
CDR3nt: TGTGCCAGCGGCCTTTTCGGGACCTCCTACGAGCAGTACTTC

abundance: -
j_gene: TRBJ1-1
v_gene: TRBV6-1
d_gene: -
CDR3aa: CASSEPKHDWKTEAFF
CDR3nt: TGTGCCAGCAGTGAACCCAAGCACGACTGGAAGACTGAAGCTTTCTTT

abundance: -
j_gene: TRBJ2-1
v_gene: TRBV28
d_gene: TRBD2
CDR3aa: CASSLKLAGGLRGGNEQFF
CDR3nt: TGTGCCAGCAGTTTAAAGCTAGCGGGAGGTCTTCGAGGGGGCAATGAGCAGTTCTTC

abundance: -
j_gene: TRBJ2-7
v_gene: TRBV5-8
d_gene: TRBD1
CDR3aa: CASSWDREPYEQYF
CDR3nt: TGTGCCAGCAGCTGGGACAGGGAGCCCTACGAGCAGTACTTC

abundance: few
j_gene: TRBJ2-7
v_gene: TRBV28
d_gene: TRBD2
CDR3aa: CASSLLAGSYEQYF
CDR3nt: TGTGCCAGCAGTTTACTAGCGGGCTCCTACGAGCAGTACTTC

abundance: -
j_gene: TRBJ2-3
v_gene: TRBV5-8
d_gene: -
CDR3aa: CASSLAAGLGTDTQYF
CDR3nt: TGTGCCAGCAGCTTGGCGGCGGGTCTGGGCACAGATACGCAGTATTTT

abundance: -
j_gene: TRBJ2-7
v_gene: TRBV28
d_gene: TRBD2
CDR3aa: CASSYSGTPGEQYF
CDR3nt: TGTGCCAGCAGTTACAGCGGGACCCCAGGGGAGCAGTACTTC

abundance: -
j_gene: TRBJ1-2
v_gene: TRBV7-2
d_gene: -
CDR3aa: CASSLKDSFYGYTF
CDR3nt: TGTGCCAGCAGCTTAAAGGACAGTTTCTATGGCTACACCTTC

abundance: -
j_gene: TRBJ2-5
v_gene: TRBV5-1
d_gene: TRBD1
CDR3aa: CASSVGQGETQYF
CDR3nt: TGCGCCAGCAGCGTGGGACAGGGAGAGACCCAGTACTTC

abundance: -
j_gene: TRBJ2-7
v_gene: TRBV5-4
d_gene: TRBD2
CDR3aa: CASSLGSGSFEQYF
CDR3nt: TGTGCCAGCAGCTTGGGAAGCGGGAGCTTCGAGCAGTACTTC

abundance: -
j_gene: TRBJ1-2
v_gene: TRBV6-1
d_gene: TRBD1
CDR3aa: CASSETDRAYGYTF
CDR3nt: TGTGCCAGCAGTGAAACGGACAGGGCCTATGGCTACACCTTC

abundance: -
j_gene: TRBJ2-7
v_gene: TRBV6-1
d_gene: -
CDR3aa: CASRISYEQYF
CDR3nt: TGTGCCAGCAGGATCTCCTACGAGCAGTACTTC

abundance: -
j_gene: TRBJ2-2
v_gene: TRBV10-1
d_gene: -
CDR3aa: CASSESTGNTGELFF
CDR3nt: TGCGCCAGCAGTGAGTCGACGGGTAACACCGGGGAGCTGTTTTTT

abundance: -
j_gene: TRBJ1-2
v_gene: TRBV4-2
d_gene: -
CDR3aa: CASSQEWGYTF
CDR3nt: TGTGCCAGCAGCCAAGAGTGGGGCTACACCTTC

abundance: -
j_gene: TRBJ2-7
v_gene: TRBV30
d_gene: -
CDR3aa: CAWSYWGMGSEQYF
CDR3nt: TGTGCCTGGAGTTACTGGGGTATGGGGAGCGAGCAGTACTTC

abundance: -
j_gene: TRBJ2-7
v_gene: TRBV7-8
d_gene: -
CDR3aa: CASSLPYRLGGSSSYEQYF
CDR3nt: TGTGCCAGCAGCTTACCATACCGCTTAGGGGGATCCAGCTCCTACGAGCAGTACTTC

abundance: -
j_gene: TRBJ2-5
v_gene: TRBV5-4
d_gene: -
CDR3aa: CASSLPGEKETQYF
CDR3nt: TGTGCCAGCAGCCTGCCCGGAGAGAAAGAGACCCAGTACTTC

abundance: -
j_gene: TRBJ1-6
v_gene: TRBV7-9
d_gene: TRBD1
CDR3aa: CASSARTGAGESPLHF
CDR3nt: TGTGCCAGCAGCGCACGGACAGGGGCGGGGGAATCACCCCTCCACTTT

abundance: -
j_gene: TRBJ1-2
v_gene: TRBV6-1
d_gene: -
CDR3aa: CASSGNYGYTF
CDR3nt: TGTGCCAGCAGTGGCAACTATGGCTACACCTTC

abundance: -
j_gene: TRBJ1-6
v_gene: TRBV5-1
d_gene: -
CDR3aa: CASSLGPGASRSPLHF
CDR3nt: TGCGCCAGCAGCTTGGGTCCGGGGGCTTCTCGGTCACCCCTCCACTTT

abundance: -
j_gene: TRBJ2-7
v_gene: TRBV4-2
d_gene: TRBD2
CDR3aa: CASSQTQTSDYEQYF
CDR3nt: TGTGCCAGCAGCCAAACCCAGACTAGCGACTACGAGCAGTACTTC

abundance: -
j_gene: TRBJ2-7
v_gene: TRBV7-2
d_gene: TRBD2
CDR3aa: CASSLAGGSYEQYF
CDR3nt: TGTGCCAGCAGCTTAGCGGGAGGGAGTTACGAGCAGTACTTC

abundance: -
j_gene: TRBJ2-3
v_gene: TRBV5-5
d_gene: -
CDR3aa: CASTAGATDTQYF
CDR3nt: TGTGCCAGCACGGCAGGAGCCACAGATACGCAGTATTTT

abundance: -
j_gene: TRBJ2-3
v_gene: TRBV2
d_gene: TRBD1
CDR3aa: CASGSQGARADTQYF
CDR3nt: TGTGCCAGCGGCTCACAGGGGGCGCGGGCAGATACGCAGTATTTT

abundance: once
j_gene: TRBJ2-2
v_gene: TRBV5-1
d_gene: TRBD2
CDR3aa: CASSLLAGNTGELFF
CDR3nt: TGCGCCAGCAGCTTGCTAGCGGGGAACACCGGGGAGCTGTTTTTT

abundance: -
j_gene: TRBJ2-5
v_gene: TRBV28
d_gene: -
CDR3aa: CASSFGPQETQYF
CDR3nt: TGTGCCAGCAGTTTCGGTCCCCAAGAGACCCAGTACTTC

abundance: -
j_gene: TRBJ2-2
v_gene: TRBV11-2
d_gene: -
CDR3aa: CASGTGSTGELFF
CDR3nt: TGTGCCAGCGGAACAGGGTCAACCGGGGAGCTGTTTTTT

abundance: -
j_gene: TRBJ2-3
v_gene: TRBV5-1
d_gene: -
CDR3aa: CASGVRDTKTDTQYF
CDR3nt: TGCGCCAGCGGGGTCCGGGACACTAAAACAGATACGCAGTATTTT

abundance: -
j_gene: TRBJ2-1
v_gene: TRBV7-2
d_gene: TRBD1
CDR3aa: CASSLAIITGGRSGSNEQFF
CDR3nt: TGTGCCAGCAGCTTAGCAATCATTACAGGGGGCCGAAGCGGCTCCAATGAGCAGTTCTTC

abundance: -
j_gene: TRBJ1-5
v_gene: TRBV6-1
d_gene: TRBD1
CDR3aa: CASREWTGPYSNQPQHF
CDR3nt: TGTGCCAGCAGAGAATGGACAGGGCCTTATAGCAATCAGCCCCAGCATTTT

abundance: -
j_gene: TRBJ2-7
v_gene: TRBV11-2
d_gene: TRBD2
CDR3aa: CASSLVKTSGSYEQYF
CDR3nt: TGTGCCAGCAGCTTAGTAAAGACTAGCGGGAGCTACGAGCAGTACTTC

abundance: -
j_gene: TRBJ2-3
v_gene: TRBV11-2
d_gene: -
CDR3aa: CASSLGSGFVSTDTQYF
CDR3nt: TGTGCCAGCAGCTTAGGTAGCGGATTTGTTAGTACAGATACGCAGTATTTT

abundance: -
j_gene: TRBJ2-3
v_gene: TRBV11-3
d_gene: -
CDR3aa: CASSLTRQSDTQYF
CDR3nt: TGTGCCAGCAGCTTAACCAGACAGTCAGATACGCAGTATTTT

abundance: once
j_gene: TRBJ2-7
v_gene: TRBV15
d_gene: -
CDR3aa: CATSRDGSYEQYF
CDR3nt: TGTGCCACCAGCAGAGACGGCTCCTACGAGCAGTACTTC

abundance: -
j_gene: TRBJ2-1
v_gene: TRBV11-2
d_gene: -
CDR3aa: CASSLDMGRSYNEQFF
CDR3nt: TGTGCCAGCAGCTTAGATATGGGCAGGTCCTACAATGAGCAGTTCTTC

abundance: -
j_gene: TRBJ2-5
v_gene: TRBV5-8
d_gene: TRBD1
CDR3aa: CATYRDRGQETQYF
CDR3nt: TGTGCCACTTATCGGGACAGGGGCCAAGAGACCCAGTACTTC

abundance: -
j_gene: TRBJ2-3
v_gene: TRBV4-1
d_gene: TRBD2
CDR3aa: CASSQVFREGRSDTQYF
CDR3nt: TGCGCCAGCAGCCAAGTTTTCCGGGAGGGCCGTTCCGATACGCAGTATTTT